This TCR beta chain is drawn from a study of CD8 T cells in Susac syndrome. Sequencing of TCR beta was performed on blood CD8+ T cells and on blood CD4+ T cells. Regarding this clonotype: The antigen is unknown.

After removal of 2 bases from V and 4 bases from J, the junction contained 21 bases not matched to a gene. Germline CDR1 SGHTA, CDR2 FQGTGA. The CDR3 is made up of 22 amino acids. Random hexamers served to reverse transcribe about 0.45 to 1 ug RNA. In TCRdb, the immunoSEQ multiplex PCR reads were re-called with MiXCR into one record per CDR3 protein. The sample contains around 80,000 distinct CDR3 sequences, around 96% of which appear only once. Findings and caveats of the study: Only a relatively small number of individuals were included in the TCR sequencing and HLA analysis.

This chain links TRBV7-3 with TRBJ2-2, with TRBD2 matching over 11 bases. The sequence was collected from a human donor with Susac syndrome. Sequencing was performed on CD8+ T cells from PBMCs. CDR3 coding DNA: TGTGCCAGCAGCTTACGGCACATGTTGCCGGGACTAGCGGCGCGAGGCACCGGGGAGCTGTTTTTT. It encodes CASSLRHMLPGLAARGTGELFF.